Presented here are 8 T cell receptor beta chains from one specimen sequenced in a study of blood T cell repertoires in COVID-19 (TCRdb year 2020). The library relied on the immunoSEQ multiplex PCR assay. Drawn from immuneACCESS, this table holds only the in-frame rearrangements with V and J called that TCRdb kept. Clones are partly lost; checked studies trace under half to an unresolved V gene and leave the rest unexplained. Present in this sample are some 200,000 clones, about 81% of which were seen just once. The ten most abundant clones make up around 9% of the sample. The sample consisted of PBMCs or T cells enriched from blood (not recorded which). These receptors came from a man aged 35-49 years who had recovered from COVID-19.

This chain joins TRBV2 and TRBJ2-1, with D maybe TRBD2 (5 bases). Germline CDR1 and CDR2: SNHLY and FYNNEI. The V end lost 6 bases, the J end lost 0 bases, and 15 bases lay between the germline ends. The CDR3 covers 16 residues. The CDR3 coding sequence is TGTGCCAGCAGCGTTCGCGGGCCAACCTCCTACAATGAGCAGTTCTTC. Translated, it gives CASSVRGPTSYNEQFF.

This chain links TRBV30 with TRBJ1-5; tentatively, D is TRBD1 (6 bases). V was trimmed by 2 bases and J by 4 bases, leaving 12 bases between them. The CDR3 extends over 14 amino acids. Germline CDR1 is GTSNPN and CDR2 is SVGIG (reference sequence). The CDR3 loop reads CAWSWGGLNQPQHF. In DNA, the CDR3 is TGTGCCTGGAGTTGGGGGGGGCTTAATCAGCCCCAGCATTTT.

This clone was seen only a few times. In the same sample, other DNA sequences code for this CDR3. V is TRBV18 and J is TRBJ2-7, with D possibly matching TRBD2 (5 bases). The germline CDR1 and CDR2 sequences are KGHSH and LQKENI. The CDR3 sequence is 12 residues long. V lost 6 bases and J 2 bases, leaving 8 bases between the germline ends. DNA for the CDR3: TGTGCCAGCTCGTCGGGAACCTACGAGCAGTACTTC. It yields the protein CASSSGTYEQYF.

The chain recombines TRBV28 with TRBJ1-1; TRBD1 matches 7 bases. The CDR3 is 13 residues long. The germline V gene has CDR1 MDHEN and CDR2 SYDVKM. J lost 4 bases, V lost 10 bases, and 9 bases had no gene match. The CDR3 sequence: CATGDSVSTEAFF. CDR3 nucleotide sequence: TGTGCCACCGGGGACAGCGTGAGCACTGAAGCTTTCTTT.

This chain uses TRBV7-2 with TRBJ2-3; the D gene is possibly TRBD2 (5 bases). Trimming pared 5 bases from V and 3 bases from J, leaving 18 bases between. Germline assignment: CDR1 SGHTA and CDR2 FQGNSA. The length of the CDR3 is 16 residues. As DNA, the CDR3 is TGTGCCAGCAGCCTGTCGTCGGCGGGCCCAACAGATACGCAGTATTTT. It encodes CASSLSSAGPTDTQYF.

The gene calls are TRBV7-9 and TRBJ2-5, with TRBD2 identical over 10 bases. After removal of 8 bases from V and 3 bases from J, the junction contained 12 bases not matched to a gene. The CDR3 covers 16 residues. Germline CDR1 SEHNR, CDR2 FQNEAQ (reference sequence). The CDR3 bases are TGTGCCAGCTGGACCCCCGGGACTAGCGTAAAAGAGACCCAGTACTTC. This encodes CASWTPGTSVKETQYF.

J is TRBJ2-1 and V is TRBV12-3 or TRBV12-4; D is unresolved. The CDR3 runs to 11 residues. The V end was cut by 6 bases, the J end by 9 bases, with 9 bases between. This CDR3 reads CASSLTFEQFF. DNA of the CDR3: TGTGCCAGCAGCCTTACTTTTGAGCAGTTCTTC.

This clone was observed once. The rearrangement joins TRBV19 to TRBJ2-1; TRBD1 aligns across 7 bases. Losses at the gene ends were 3 bases for V and 8 bases for J; bases not matched to a gene: 16. Germline CDR1 and CDR2: LNHDA and SQIVND (reference sequence). The CDR3 has 17 residues. The CDR3 loop is CASSMGVRTGFRDEQFF. In DNA, the CDR3 is TGTGCCAGTAGTATGGGGGTAAGGACAGGTTTCCGAGATGAGCAGTTCTTC.